This note documents a single TCR beta chain sequence. The antigen it binds to is not known. Base qualities are not provided; no much larger clone lies one nucleotide away. V and J lose 4 bases and 3 bases, and a span of 13 bases separates them. CDR3 length: 14 amino acids, cysteine to phenylalanine. The only DNA kept is the CDR3, 42 bases in frame from the first base. The germline V gene specifies MNHNS as CDR1 and SASEGT as CDR2. This record comes from a study of prognosis after radiotherapy for stage I lung cancer (TCRdb year 2021). Background for the entire study: Over 15 stage I NSCLC patients were enrolled in Nanjing, China, between 2018 and 2019. Of the enrolled patients, about 15 had newly diagnosed primary stage I lung tumors, while a few had oligometastatic NSCLC following surgical resection of the primary tumor. All patients were regarded as medically inoperable, because of comorbidities in about twelve patients and refusal of surgery in roughly 7 patients. The cohort comprised 10 to 15 men and more than 5 women with a median age of almost 75 years, ranging from roughly 53 to 84 years. Tumor histology was squamous cell carcinoma in several patients and adenocarcinoma in some 12. SBRT was delivered in 3 to 5 fractions with a biologically effective dose of at least 100 Gy, and image-guided IMRT or VMAT was used for delivery. In every patient, SBRT was given without any concurrent therapy. About 20% of the 19 patients developed distant metastases after SBRT, at a median of around seven months; the other 15 showed no significant progression. The study profiled peripheral blood TCR beta repertoires from stage I NSCLC patients before and after stereotactic body radiotherapy and related them to distant failure. A total of about 40 blood samples from approximately 19 patients were sequenced, with one sample obtained before and one obtained after SBRT for each patient.

Overall study outcomes, separate from this receptor: The small cohort and short follow-up limited the study, so independent validation of the findings is needed. TRBV and TRBJ usage frequencies reportedly varied with metastasis status, involving two V genes at baseline and some ten V and two J genes after SBRT. Unique TCR clone counts fell after SBRT (median 10,088 before versus several thousand after; Wilcoxon paired P=0.011). None of the reported P values were adjusted for multiple comparisons. Post-SBRT Shannon entropy and its change from baseline were lower in patients who developed distant metastases; baseline Shannon entropy was not associated with metastases. Whether the expanded TCR clones were tumor-specific was not determined.

A history of other malignancies or of prior chemotherapy or radiotherapy was absent in all patients, and node-negative disease was shown on CT and PET/CT in all patients. Around 6 milliliters of peripheral venous blood were drawn into EDTA tubes at each of two time points. Ficoll-Paque Plus density-gradient centrifugation was used to isolate PBMCs. Immediately after collection, samples were stored at -80 degrees C until analysis. Two rounds of multiplex PCR on genomic DNA were used to amplify the TCR beta CDR3 region. The first PCR round used primers specific to each TRBV and TRBJ gene, and the primer sequences were filed in Chinese patent CN105087789A. The second PCR round used universal primers. The Roche High Pure PCR Template Preparation Kit was used to extract genomic DNA from frozen PBMCs. Libraries were sequenced paired-end with 151 bp reads on an Illumina HiSeq 3000. As for the authors' bioinformatics: Raw reads lacking the multiplex PCR primer sequences were removed with CutAdapt. PEAR was used to merge high-quality paired reads into contigs. TRB V, D and J gene segments were assigned to each contig with MiXCR by alignment to reference sequences. To remove sequencing errors, CDR3 sequences were clustered according to base quality and sequence similarity. Diversity was calculated as Shannon entropy divided by the natural log of the number of productive TCR sequences. Clonality was computed as one minus the ratio of Shannon entropy to the natural log of the number of unique clonotypes. The Youden index of ROC curves was used to select progression-free survival cut-offs for repertoire metrics, and analyses were performed in R 3.5.3. In-frame beta chains were kept once TCRdb had trimmed the public reads at Q25 with fastp and called clones with MiXCR. Each record represents a unique CDR3 protein, reported with the most common genes and DNA among its rows. The V and J calls follow TCRdb's processing rather than the paper's. In this sample the table shows 30,000 to 40,000 distinct CDR3 sequences, 25% to 40% of which occur a single time. The ten largest clones take up around 30% of the sample.

The input for sequencing was PBMCs, taken before or after stereotactic body radiation therapy (not recorded which). This receptor was taken from a donor aged 50 or older with non-small cell lung cancer. The receptor chain draws on TRBV6-1 and TRBJ2-7, and perhaps TRBD1 as D gene, on 5 matching bases. The DNA reads as follows: TGTGCCAGCAGTGCCTGGACAAGTCACTACGAGCAGTACTTC. Its coded protein is CASSAWTSHYEQYF.